These 24 T cell receptor beta chains came from one sample sequenced in a study of shared clonotypes between healthy human individuals. Naive-designated CD8 cells lacked CD45RO, were positively enriched for CCR7, and omitted terminally differentiated effector memory CD45RA+ cells. Clones were read by immunoSEQ multiplex PCR, and TCRdb kept only the in-frame ones, dropping some. The repertoire consists of roughly 590,000 clones, with roughly 95% occurring once and the leading ten covering approximately 0.1%. The sequenced sample was naive CD8+ T cells sorted from blood. These receptors came from a woman in her thirties in good health.

This chain connects TRBV6-5 to TRBJ1-1; no firm D call. V lost 0 bases, J lost 3 bases, and 8 bases lay in between. This CDR3 is built from 14 residues. Germline CDR1 MNHEY, CDR2 SVGAGI. Written as DNA, the CDR3 is TGTGCCAGCAGTTACTCTAATATGTACACTGAAGCTTTCTTT. Protein: CASSYSNMYTEAFF.

The rearrangement links TRBV2 to TRBJ2-2; D ambiguous. The V end was cut by 6 bases, the J end by 1 base, with 12 bases between. This CDR3 comprises 15 residues. Germline CDR1 SNHLY, CDR2 FYNNEI. The CDR3 nucleotides read TGTGCCAGCAGCTCAGGAACCCTGAACACCGGGGAGCTGTTTTTT. This codes for CASSSGTLNTGELFF.

V gene TRBV5-3 combines with J gene TRBJ1-4; 8 bases line up with TRBD1. TRBV5-3 is treated as an ORF (open reading frame) with a function not yet certain. The junction had 13 bases not matched to a gene; V was cut back by 4 bases and J by 8 bases. The CDR3 runs to 16 residues. CDR3 bases: TGTGCCAGAAGCCCCTTGGCGGACAGGGCTAGGGAAAAACTGTTTTTT. It codes for CARSPLADRAREKLFF.

The chain employs TRBV6-5 and TRBJ1-2; D call uncertain. Germline CDR1 is MNHEY and CDR2 is SVGAGI. V lost 6 bases and J 3 bases, leaving 8 bases between the germline ends. There are 12 residues in the CDR3. In nucleotides, the CDR3 is TGTGCCAGCAGGGACCGCGACTATGGCTACACCTTC. This gives the protein CASRDRDYGYTF.

The rearrangement joins TRBV2 to TRBJ2-2; D is uncertain. The CDR3 spans 13 residues. Trimming shortened V by 6 bases and J by 5 bases, and 10 bases separated the two germline ends. The germline V gene has CDR1 SNHLY and CDR2 FYNNEI. CDR3 residues: CASSAGRTGELFF. Here the CDR3 DNA reads TGTGCCAGCAGCGCCGGACGGACCGGGGAGCTGTTTTTT.

Remarks on this clone: At one of its ends the junction is not consistent with the germline gene, which may arise from a read error. The chain carries TRBV28 and TRBJ2-7; D uncertain. The CDR3 sequence is 15 residues long. Germline V gene lookup returns CDR1 MDHEN and CDR2 SYDVKM. Here the CDR3 DNA reads TGTGCCAGCAACCGCCCGTCGGCCGAGTCCTACGGGCAGTACTTC. This gives the protein CASNRPSAESYGQYF.

CDR3 sequence: CASSTNRGYEQYF. The CDR3 DNA reads as TGTGCCAGCAGCACAAACAGGGGGTACGAGCAGTACTTC. The rearrangement links TRBV7-8 to TRBJ2-7; 8 nucleotides agree with TRBD1. Germline V gene data show CDR1 as SGHVS and CDR2 as FQNEAQ. The CDR3 has 13 residues. The ends lost 5 bases at V and 4 bases at J; junction bases unmatched: 4.

The chain joins TRBV5-6 to TRBJ1-1; TRBD1 is a possible D gene (5 bases). V lost 0 bases and J 3 bases, leaving 15 bases between the germline ends. This CDR3 is built from 16 residues. CDR1 and CDR2 from the germline V gene are SGHDT and YYEEEE. The CDR3 loop is CASSLGRNWGDTEAFF. In nucleotides, the CDR3 is TGTGCCAGCAGCTTGGGGCGGAACTGGGGGGACACTGAAGCTTTCTTT.

The gene calls are TRBV6-5 and TRBJ2-1; 7 positions agree with TRBD2. With V trimmed by 2 bases and J by 3 bases, 7 bases remained unmatched. CDR1 MNHEY and CDR2 SVGAGI come from the germline V gene. The CDR3 has 16 residues. CDR3 coding DNA: TGTGCCAGCAGTTACATGTCTAGCGGCATCTACAATGAGCAGTTCTTC. Its protein product is CASSYMSSGIYNEQFF.

In regard to this clone: One end of the junction is discordant with germline, which a read error may explain. This chain connects TRBV28 to TRBJ1-3, with D possibly being TRBD1 (5 bases). Germline V gene sequence: CDR1 MDHEN, CDR2 SYDVKM. The CDR3 is 16 residues long. CDR3 sequence: CASSLDLMGPGHTIYF. CDR3 bases: TGTGCCAGCAGTTTAGATCTTATGGGACCTGGACACACCATATATTTT. Full variable domain (remainder filled in from reference TRBV28 and TRBJ1-3): DVKVTQSSRYLVKRTGEKVFLECVQDMDHENMFWYRQDPGLGLRLIYFSYDVKMKEKGDIPEGYSVSREKKERFSLILESASTNQTSMYLCASSLDLMGPGHTIYFGEGSWLTVV.

This rearrangement joins TRBV5-1 to TRBJ2-1; D gene uncertain. This CDR3 contains 12 residues. Trimming took 0 bases from V and 8 from J, leaving 6 bases between them. Germline loops: CDR1 SGHRS, CDR2 YFSETQ. CDR3 in DNA: TGCGCCAGCAGCTTGGACTCGTATGAGCAGTTCTTC. Encoded protein: CASSLDSYEQFF.

This clone occurred once. The chain combines TRBV30 with TRBJ2-1; 9 nucleotides align to TRBD2. CDR3 length equals 12 residues. In germline, CDR1 is GTSNPN, CDR2 SVGIG (reference sequence). With V trimmed by 3 bases and J by 10 bases, 4 bases remained unmatched. The CDR3 spells CAWSTSGPEQFF. DNA for the CDR3: TGTGCCTGGAGCACTAGCGGGCCGGAGCAGTTCTTC.

The chain joins TRBV9 to TRBJ2-7; TRBD2 is a possible D gene (5 bases). V lost 4 bases, J lost 5 bases, and 22 bases lay in between. Germline V gene lookup returns CDR1 SGDLS and CDR2 YYNGEE. The CDR3 length is 16 residues. The CDR3: CASSYSSGLRPHEQYF. In DNA form, the CDR3 reads TGTGCCAGCAGCTACTCCAGCGGACTGCGACCCCACGAGCAGTACTTC. Based on the CDR3 plus reference TRBV9 and TRBJ2-7, the full variable domain is DSGVTQTPKHLITATGQRVTLRCSPRSGDLSVYWYQQSLDQGLQFLIQYYNGEERAKGNILERFSAQQFPDLHSELNLSSLELGDSALYFCASSYSSGLRPHEQYFGPGTRLTVT.

The chain links TRBV7-9 to TRBJ1-5; TRBD1 agrees at 7 bases. V lost 4 bases to trimming and J lost 2 bases; unmatched junction nucleotides: 5. There are 15 residues in the CDR3. Germline V gives CDR1 SEHNR, CDR2 FQNEAQ (reference sequence). The CDR3 coding sequence is TGTGCCAGCAGCTCGACAGGGTCAGGCAATCAGCCCCAGCATTTT. The encoded protein is CASSSTGSGNQPQHF.

This chain uses TRBV4-1 with TRBJ2-7, with TRBD2 identical over 11 bases. With 0 bases clipped from V and 3 bases from J, the junction kept 10 bases outside the gene matches. Looked up from germline, CDR1 is MGHRA and CDR2 is YSYEKL. The CDR3 extends over 18 amino acids. This CDR3 is CASSQEGPRTSGLYEQYF. In DNA, the CDR3 is TGCGCCAGCAGCCAAGAGGGTCCCCGGACTAGCGGGCTCTACGAGCAGTACTTC.

This chain uses TRBV6-1 with TRBJ2-3; 9 nucleotides line up with TRBD2. Germline assignment: CDR1 MNHNS and CDR2 SASEGT. J was trimmed by 0 bases and V by 0 bases; bases with no gene match: 4. This CDR3 region has 17 residues. CDR3 in amino acids: CASSEAREGPSTDTQYF. CDR3 sequence (DNA): TGTGCCAGCAGTGAAGCGCGGGAGGGCCCTAGCACAGATACGCAGTATTTT.

The chain combines TRBV27 with TRBJ2-7, with no clear D. Germline assignment: CDR1 MNHEY and CDR2 SMNVEV (reference sequence). Trimming took off 3 bases at V and 3 bases at J, with 9 bases between the two ends. CDR3 length: 13 residues. The CDR3 protein is CASSFTPSYEQYF. The CDR3 DNA sequence: TGTGCCAGCAGTTTCACGCCCAGCTACGAGCAGTACTTC.

The chain combines TRBV30 with TRBJ2-5; perhaps TRBD2 as D (5 bases). V lost 3 bases and J lost 5, with 22 bases in between. In germline, CDR1 is GTSNPN, CDR2 SVGIG (reference sequence). This CDR3 has 16 amino acids. The CDR3 protein is CAWSPPRWELLETQYF. The CDR3 bases are TGTGCCTGGAGCCCCCCAAGGTGGGAGCTGCTGGAGACCCAGTACTTC.

The gene calls are TRBV5-1 and TRBJ2-1; D not resolved. CDR1 SGHRS and CDR2 YFSETQ come from the germline V gene. CDR3 length: 12 amino acids. Trimming took 0 bases from V and 9 from J, leaving 7 bases between them. The CDR3 region is CASSLAPGEQFF. CDR3 coding DNA: TGCGCCAGCAGCTTGGCCCCGGGTGAGCAGTTCTTC.

This clone appeared a single time. The V call is TRBV7-9, the J call TRBJ2-5; TRBD1 is a possible D gene (6 bases). CDR1 and CDR2 (germline): SEHNR, FQNEAQ (reference sequence). The V end was cut by 5 bases, the J end by 3 bases, with 13 bases between. The CDR3 length is 14 residues. DNA of the CDR3: TGTGCCAGCAGCGCCCTCGGGACAAAAGAGACCCAGTACTTC. It encodes CASSALGTKETQYF.

This chain links TRBV5-6 with TRBJ2-3; D possibly uses TRBD1 or TRBD2 (5 bases each). Germline CDR1 and CDR2: SGHDT and YYEEEE. The length of the CDR3 is 15 residues. Trimming left V 0 bases short and J 6 bases short, with 14 bases between. CDR3 in amino acids: CASSLAGAYRDTQYF. CDR3 coding DNA: TGTGCCAGCAGCTTGGCCGGGGCGTATCGGGATACGCAGTATTTT.

The chain links TRBV5-1 to TRBJ2-3; 10 bases match TRBD2. The germline V gene encodes CDR1 SGHRS and CDR2 YFSETQ. After removal of 4 bases from V and 3 bases from J, the junction contained 8 bases not matched to a gene. CDR3 length: 16 amino acids. CDR3: CASSPLASGSTDTQYF. The CDR3 DNA reads as TGCGCCAGCAGCCCCTTGGCTAGCGGGAGTACAGATACGCAGTATTTT.

The CDR3 nucleotides read TGCGCCAGCTGTCCTCTAACCGGGACCCGAGGACTTGAGCAGTTCTTC. The encoded protein is CASCPLTGTRGLEQFF. This chain connects TRBV5-1 to TRBJ2-1, with D perhaps TRBD1 or TRBD2 (5 bases each). Germline loops: CDR1 SGHRS, CDR2 YFSETQ. Trimming stripped 7 bases from V and 9 bases from J, with 26 bases between. CDR3 size: 16 residues.

J is TRBJ2-7 and V is TRBV11-2; D not resolved. CDR1 and CDR2 (germline): SGHAT, FQNNGV. This CDR3 has 15 amino acids. Trimming shortened V by 5 bases and J by 2 bases, and 16 bases separated the two germline ends. CDR3 in amino acids: CASSPPVVRPYEQYF. As DNA, the CDR3 is TGTGCCAGCAGCCCTCCTGTTGTCCGCCCCTACGAGCAGTACTTC.